One sample yielded the 14 T cell receptor beta chains listed below, sequenced in a study of glioma-infiltrating T cells. Amplification of TCR alpha and beta CDR3 regions from RNA used iRepertoire nested multiplex PCR. TCRdb ran MiXCR on the multiplex PCR reads and lists one entry per CDR3 protein. The sample lists around 100,000 distinct CDR3 sequences, about 30% occurring once. Sample: glioma tissue, nonneoplastic brain tissue, or PBMCs (not recorded which). Source of these receptors: a human donor with low-grade glioma or glioblastoma, undergoing nonglioma brain surgery, or in good health (not recorded which).

The V and J genes are TRBV7-9 and TRBJ2-3, with unresolved D. Germline V lookup: CDR1 SEHNR, CDR2 FQNEAQ (reference sequence). This CDR3 is built from 14 residues. Trimming removed 5 bases at V and 1 base at J, with 10 bases between. Here the CDR3 reads CASSQRWGTDTQYF. The CDR3 DNA sequence: TGTGCCAGCAGCCAACGGTGGGGCACAGATACGCAGTATTTT.

This clonotype was counted ten times or more. V and J are TRBV20-1 and TRBJ2-1, with D tentatively TRBD2 (6 bases). The CDR3 is 15 amino acids. Germline CDR1 is DFQATT and CDR2 is SNEGSKA (reference sequence). The V end was cut by 2 bases, the J end by 1 base, with 12 bases between. CDR3 nucleotides: TGCAGTGCTAGACGATTAGCGGCGTCCTACAATGAGCAGTTCTTC. Protein: CSARRLAASYNEQFF.

This chain links TRBV2 with TRBJ2-3; D is perhaps TRBD1 (6 bases). Germline CDR1 and CDR2: SNHLY and FYNNEI. V lost 4 bases and J lost 0, with 8 bases in between. There are 14 residues in the CDR3. CDR3 coding DNA: TGTGCCAGCAGTGGGACAGCCAGCACAGATACGCAGTATTTT. As protein: CASSGTASTDTQYF. The full variable domain, in which reference TRBV2 and TRBJ2-3 provide the parts outside the CDR3, is EPEVTQTPSHQVTQMGQEVILRCVPISNHLYFYWYRQILGQKVEFLVSFYNNEISEKSEIFDDQFSVERPDGSNFTLKIRSTKLEDSAMYFCASSGTASTDTQYFGPGTRLTVL.

The rearrangement uses TRBV2 and TRBJ2-6, with D hard to call. This CDR3 region has 16 residues. CDR1 is SNHLY and CDR2 is FYNNEI in the germline V gene. V was trimmed by 2 bases and J by 5 bases, leaving 13 bases between them. In DNA, the CDR3 is TGTGCCAGCAGTGAATGGGAAAAGGGAAGGGCCAACGTCCTGACTTTC. Its translation is CASSEWEKGRANVLTF.

Of note for this clonotype: A much larger clone lies a single base off, so this may be a read error. V usage is TRBV6-2 or TRBV6-3 and J usage is TRBJ2-7; TRBD1 might be the D (5 bases). V shed 6 bases and J shed 3 bases, with 15 bases lying between them. This CDR3 has 14 amino acids. Germline V CDR1 and CDR2: MNHEY, SVGEGT. The CDR3 sequence is CASSPTRQGYEQYF. DNA of the CDR3: TGTGCCAGCAGCCCCACGCGGCAGGGCTACGAGCAGTACTTC.

This clonotype was seen ten or more times. V and J are TRBV6-1 and TRBJ1-1; a weak D match, TRBD1 (5 bases). Germline CDR1 is MNHNS and CDR2 is SASEGT. The length of the CDR3 is 12 residues. V gave up 9 bases and J gave up 3 bases, with 11 bases separating them. CDR3 sequence: CASKTADTEAFF. The CDR3, as DNA: TGTGCCAGTAAGACAGCTGACACTGAAGCTTTCTTT.

The table lists this clonotype with many counts. The chain combines TRBV7-2 with TRBJ2-1, with 11 nucleotides matching TRBD2. The ends lost 3 bases at V and 3 bases at J; junction bases unmatched: 4. CDR1 and CDR2 (germline): SGHTA, FQGNSA. CDR3 size: 16 residues. DNA of the CDR3: TGTGCCAGCAGCTTGGGGACTAGCGGCCTCTACAATGAGCAGTTCTTC. Residues: CASSLGTSGLYNEQFF.

The chain uses TRBV4-1 and TRBJ1-1; 9 bases fit TRBD1. Germline CDR1 reads MGHRA; CDR2 reads YSYEKL. V was pared by 3 bases and J by 1 base, with 6 bases of the junction left unmatched. The CDR3 is made up of 16 amino acids. The CDR3 is CASSHPPGQGNTEAFF. The CDR3 DNA is TGCGCCAGCAGCCACCCCCCGGGACAGGGGAACACTGAAGCTTTCTTT.

This clonotype was counted many times. The chain has TRBV20-1 and TRBJ1-2; D is perhaps TRBD1 (6 bases). From germline, CDR1 is DFQATT and CDR2 SNEGSKA (reference sequence). The CDR3 consists of 14 residues. The V and J ends lost 2 bases and 2 bases respectively, with 12 bases between them. The CDR3 loop reads CSARSTGVNYGYTF. The DNA of the CDR3 is TGCAGTGCTAGATCGACAGGAGTAAACTATGGCTACACCTTC.

The sample holds one count of this clonotype. Possible read error: a much larger clone is one base away. The chain is built from TRBV6-4 and TRBJ2-1, with D tentatively TRBD1 or TRBD2 (5 bases each). This CDR3 comprises 14 residues. The germline V gene has CDR1 MRHNA and CDR2 SNTAGT. The CDR3 reads CASSGDGEYSEQFF. The CDR3 nucleotides read TGTGCCAGCAGTGGGGACGGCGAATACAGTGAGCAGTTCTTC.

Concerning this clonotype: With a much larger clone just one base away, this may be a read error. The chain employs TRBV12-3 or TRBV12-4 and TRBJ2-3; D remains unclear. The length of the CDR3 is 13 residues. Trimming stripped 9 bases from V and 1 base from J, with 11 bases between. The CDR3 DNA reads as TGTGCCAGAAGCCGTAGTGGCACAGATACGCAGTATTTT. It encodes CARSRSGTDTQYF.

The chain's CDR3 is CASSQVRAGGRNKQFF. CDR3 nucleotides: TGTGCCAGCAGCCAAGTCAGGGCGGGGGGGAGGAATAAGCAGTTCTTC. The V gene is TRBV4-2, the J gene TRBJ2-1; 9 bases match TRBD2. J lost 11 bases, V lost 1 base, and 12 bases had no gene match. This CDR3 contains 16 residues. CDR1 is LGHNA, CDR2 YNFKEQ, per germline.

This clonotype was found many times. CDR3 sequence reads: CASMGQGRGDYEQYF. Written as DNA, the CDR3 is TGTGCCAGCATGGGACAGGGAAGAGGAGACTACGAGCAGTACTTC. The J gene is TRBJ2-7, the V gene TRBV28, with TRBD1 matching over 9 bases. The CDR3 extends over 15 amino acids. Germline V gives CDR1 MDHEN, CDR2 SYDVKM. Trimming at V came to 7 bases and at J to 3 bases, leaving 10 bases not matched to a gene. Supplemented by reference TRBV28 and TRBJ2-7, the full variable domain reads DVKVTQSSRYLVKRTGEKVFLECVQDMDHENMFWYRQDPGLGLRLIYFSYDVKMKEKGDIPEGYSVSREKKERFSLILESASTNQTSMYLCASMGQGRGDYEQYFGPGTRLTVT.

The J gene is TRBJ2-3, the V gene TRBV5-1; TRBD2 matches 9 bases. The germline V gene has CDR1 SGHRS and CDR2 YFSETQ. CDR3 length: 15 residues. The V and J ends lost 5 bases and 7 bases, in that order; junction bases with no gene match: 11. The CDR3 nucleotides are TGCGCCAGCAGGGTATACCGCGGGGGGGCAAATACGCAGTATTTT. This codes for CASRVYRGGANTQYF.